A selection of T cell receptor beta chains follows, all from one sample in a study of Graves' ophthalmopathy and Graves' hyperthyroidism. TCRdb re-called the multiplex PCR reads with MiXCR, one entry per CDR3 protein. Found here are 300,000 to 450,000 distinct CDR3 sequences, about 15% of them singletons; the top ten hold roughly 2.3%. Sequencing was carried out using peripheral blood. These receptors came from an adult woman with stable Graves' hyperthyroidism. CDR3s include the opening cysteine and the closing phenylalanine or tryptophan. D genes are given only for firm matches. Size values are once, few and many counts, or a class for expanded clones, and some rows have none.

TRBD1	many	TRBV30	TRBJ1-2	TGTGCCTGGAGTGGGACAGGGGCTCTTCCCTATGGCTACACCTTC	CAWSGTGALPYGYTF
-	few	TRBV11-2	TRBJ2-7	TGTGCCAGCAGGGACTTTCGCATGGCCCCTTACGAGCAGTACTTC	CASRDFRMAPYEQYF
-	-	TRBV6-1	TRBJ1-2	TGTGCCAGCAGTGAAAGGAGGACCGGGGGCTACACCTTC	CASSERRTGGYTF
-	many	TRBV7-9	TRBJ2-7	TGTGCCAGCAGCTGGGTGGTCGTCGACGAGCAGTACTTC	CASSWVVVDEQYF
TRBD2	many	TRBV15	TRBJ2-2	TGTGCCACCAGCAGAGATCAGGGACTAGCCGGGGAGCTGTTTTTT	CATSRDQGLAGELFF
TRBD2	many	TRBV28	TRBJ2-7	TGTGCCAGCAGTTCCCTCATCGGGACTAGCGGCTACGAGCAGTACTTC	CASSSLIGTSGYEQYF
-	many	TRBV5-4	TRBJ2-5	TGTGCCAGCAGCCAGGCGCAGGGGCAGGGTAAGACCCAGTACTTC	CASSQAQGQGKTQYF
TRBD2	-	TRBV20-1	TRBJ2-7	TGCACTGCTAGAGTTAGCGGGACCCCCTACGAGCAGTACTTC	CTARVSGTPYEQYF
-	many	TRBV15	TRBJ1-1	TGTGCCACCAGCAGAGATTTGACAGCGAACACTGAAGCTTTCTTT	CATSRDLTANTEAFF
-	many	TRBV29-1	TRBJ1-3	TGCAGCGTTGCCGGACTGACGCCTGGAAACACCATATACTTT	CSVAGLTPGNTIYF
TRBD1	many	TRBV6-2/TRBV6-3	TRBJ1-1	TGTGCCAGCATCACACCCGACAGGGGGTACACTGAAGCTTTCTTT	CASITPDRGYTEAFF
TRBD2	many	TRBV7-9	TRBJ2-7	TGTGCCAGCAGCAAACTAGCGTTGGGGGACTACGAGCAGTACTTC	CASSKLALGDYEQYF
-	many	TRBV20-1	TRBJ1-1	TGCAGTGCTAGGGAGGTTGGGAATAGTGAAGCTTTCTTT	CSAREVGNSEAFF
-	few	TRBV7-9	TRBJ1-1	TGTGCCAGCAGCTCTGAGAACACTGAAGCTTTCTTT	CASSSENTEAFF
-	many	TRBV5-1	TRBJ1-1	TGCGCCAGCAGCCGGTTCGAGGGGCTGAACACTGAAGCTTTCTTT	CASSRFEGLNTEAFF
TRBD2	-	TRBV5-1	TRBJ2-2	TGCGCCAGCAGCTTCGGGACTAGCGCCGGGGAGCTGTTTTTT	CASSFGTSAGELFF
-	many	TRBV2	TRBJ2-5	TGTGCCAGCAGTGCAAGCCGAATCCAAGAGACCCAGTACTTC	CASSASRIQETQYF
TRBD1	many	TRBV28	TRBJ1-5	TGTGCCAGCAGGTTGACAGGGGGTGATCAGCCCCAGCATTTT	CASRLTGGDQPQHF
TRBD2	-	TRBV7-2	TRBJ2-5	TGTGCCAGCAGCATCGGACTAGCGGGCGTAGAGACCCAGTACTTC	CASSIGLAGVETQYF
TRBD1	many	TRBV10-3	TRBJ1-6	TGTGCCATCAGTGAGAGGGACAGGGTCTATAATTCACCCCTCCACTTT	CAISERDRVYNSPLHF
TRBD1	-	TRBV20-1	TRBJ2-5	TGCAGTGCTGACCAGGGGGCATGGGAGACCCAGTACTTC	CSADQGAWETQYF
TRBD1	many	TRBV7-9	TRBJ2-5	TGTGCCAGCAGTGACAGGGTGGTTGAGACCCAGTACTTC	CASSDRVVETQYF
-	few	TRBV7-2	TRBJ2-5	TGTGCCAGCAGCTCTTCGCGTCGGACCCAGTACTTC	CASSSSRRTQYF
TRBD2	many	TRBV5-1	TRBJ2-7	TGCGCCAGCAGCTTGGGGACTAGGGTCGAGCAGTACTTC	CASSLGTRVEQYF
-	many	TRBV18	TRBJ1-3	TGTGCCAGCTCACCACCCGGCATCCCTGGAAACACCATATATTTT	CASSPPGIPGNTIYF
-	many	TRBV12-3/TRBV12-4	TRBJ2-4	TGTGCCAGCAGACTGACGTCGTACAACTTAGCCAAAAACATTAAGTACTTC	CASRLTSYNLAKNIKYF
-	many	TRBV12-3/TRBV12-4	TRBJ1-2	TGTGCCAGCAGTATAGGGGGGGGAGTCTATGGCTACACCTTC	CASSIGGGVYGYTF
-	-	TRBV10-1	TRBJ2-3	TGCGCCAGCAGTGGAGGACAGACATCAGATACGCAGTATTTT	CASSGGQTSDTQYF
-	many	TRBV10-3	TRBJ1-5	TGTGCCACCAGTGTAAGGGTAGATGATCAGCCCCAGCATTTT	CATSVRVDDQPQHF
-	many	TRBV6-2/TRBV6-3	TRBJ2-2	TGTGCCAGCAGTTACTCGTTTTCCGGGGAGCTGTTTTTT	CASSYSFSGELFF
-	many	TRBV12-3/TRBV12-4	TRBJ2-2	TGTGCCAGCAGTCTATCCCCCCCGGGCACCGGGGAGCTGTTTTTT	CASSLSPPGTGELFF
-	-	TRBV6-5	TRBJ1-1	TGTGCCAGCAACGAGCCTGAAGCTTTCTTT	CASNEPEAFF
-	many	TRBV11-2	TRBJ1-1	TGTGCCAGCAGCCACCTTCCCCCTTCGGGGTTTTCCGCTGAAGCTTTCTTT	CASSHLPPSGFSAEAFF
-	many	TRBV12-3/TRBV12-4	TRBJ1-2	TGTGCCAGCGGGAGGGAGGACTGGCTTGGCTACACCTTC	CASGREDWLGYTF
TRBD2	many	TRBV28	TRBJ2-3	TGTGCCAGCAGTTTATATCGACTAGCGGGAGTCACAGATACGCAGTATTTT	CASSLYRLAGVTDTQYF
-	many	TRBV11-2	TRBJ2-5	TGTGCCAGCAGCCCGCGCAGTGCCAGGGGGACCCAGTACTTC	CASSPRSARGTQYF
TRBD2	many	TRBV28	TRBJ2-3	TGTGCCAGCAGTTCCTTAGCGGGAGTCACAGATACGCAGTATTTT	CASSSLAGVTDTQYF
TRBD2	-	TRBV19	TRBJ2-2	TGTGCCAGTAGTATCGTCCCTAGCGGAAAAGAGACCGGGGAGCTGTTTTTT	CASSIVPSGKETGELFF
TRBD1	many	TRBV12-3/TRBV12-4	TRBJ1-2	TGTGCCAGCAGTCACCATGACAGGGCCCCAGTCGATGGCTACACCTTC	CASSHHDRAPVDGYTF
-	-	TRBV2	TRBJ2-5	TGTGCCAGCAGAAGCAACAGGGCGGAAGAGACCCAGTACTTC	CASRSNRAEETQYF
TRBD2	many	TRBV11-2	TRBJ2-7	TGTGCCACCAGATCACTTAGCGGGAAAGCCTACGAGCAGTACTTC	CATRSLSGKAYEQYF
TRBD2	-	TRBV20-1	TRBJ2-2	TGCAGTGCTTCCCCGACTAGCGGGGGGGCGGGTGGCACCGGGGAGCTGTTTTTT	CSASPTSGGAGGTGELFF
TRBD1	-	TRBV12-3/TRBV12-4	TRBJ1-6	TGTGCCAGCGGGAAGACAGGGGACAATTCGCCCCTCCACTTT	CASGKTGDNSPLHF
TRBD1	many	TRBV2	TRBJ2-7	TGTGCCAGCAGTGAAGCGACCGGACAGGCCCGGACCTACGAGCAGTACTTC	CASSEATGQARTYEQYF
-	many	TRBV9	TRBJ2-7	TGTGCCAGCAGCGCCCGGGACATCTCCTACGAGCAGTACTTC	CASSARDISYEQYF
-	few	TRBV6-4	TRBJ1-1	TGTGCCAGCAATCAGCAGGGTGGGAGCACTGAAGCTTTCTTT	CASNQQGGSTEAFF
-	many	TRBV6-5	TRBJ1-2	TGTGCCAGCAGTTACCCTCCCCAACGACTTAACTATGGCTACACCTTC	CASSYPPQRLNYGYTF
TRBD1	many	TRBV20-1	TRBJ1-5	TGCAGTGCTTCTCGGGACAGGGGACTTCAGCCCCAGCATTTT	CSASRDRGLQPQHF
-	many	TRBV5-5	TRBJ1-5	TGTGCCAGCAGCTTGGACTGGAGCAATCAGCCCCAGCATTTT	CASSLDWSNQPQHF
-	many	TRBV5-6	TRBJ1-2	TGTGCCAGCAGCTTAAGGACAGTTAGCAACTATGGCTACACCTTC	CASSLRTVSNYGYTF
TRBD2	-	TRBV28	TRBJ2-5	TGTGCCAGCAGTTCCCTACTAGCGCCACAAGAGACCCAGTACTTC	CASSSLLAPQETQYF
-	many	TRBV27	TRBJ1-1	TGTGCCAGCAGTTTAGGGCAGGGAGTAACTGAAGCTTTCTTT	CASSLGQGVTEAFF
TRBD2	many	TRBV29-1	TRBJ2-7	TGCAGCGTTGCCGGGACTAGCGGGAGGGGAGAGCAGTACTTC	CSVAGTSGRGEQYF
-	many	TRBV20-1	TRBJ2-5	TGCAGTGCTAGAGTCCAGGGGGGGATGGTAGAGACCCAGTACTTC	CSARVQGGMVETQYF